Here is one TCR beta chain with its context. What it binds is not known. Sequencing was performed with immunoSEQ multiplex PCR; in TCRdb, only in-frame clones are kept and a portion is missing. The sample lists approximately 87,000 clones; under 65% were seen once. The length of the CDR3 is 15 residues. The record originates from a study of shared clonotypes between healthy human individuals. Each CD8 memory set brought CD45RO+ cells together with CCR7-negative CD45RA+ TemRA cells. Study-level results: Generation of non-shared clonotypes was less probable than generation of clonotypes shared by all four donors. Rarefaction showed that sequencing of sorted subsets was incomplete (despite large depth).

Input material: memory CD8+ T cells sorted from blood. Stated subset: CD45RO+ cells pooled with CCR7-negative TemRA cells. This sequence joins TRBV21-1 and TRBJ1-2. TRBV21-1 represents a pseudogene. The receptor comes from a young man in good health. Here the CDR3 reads CASSKVIGSNYGYTF. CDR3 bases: TGTGCCAGCAGCAAAGTTATAGGTTCTAACTATGGCTACACCTTC.